These 30 T cell receptor beta chains were sequenced from one sample in a study of OX40 agonist ivuxolimab in advanced cancers. Assay: immunoSEQ multiplex PCR; the TCRdb copy retains only in-frame clones and omits some. The table lists about 120,000 clones, about 94% of them singletons, with 0.15% to 0.17% in the top ten. This sample comprised CD4+ or CD8+ T cells sorted from blood, obtained in a trial of the OX40 agonist ivuxolimab. The source of these receptors is an adult with an advanced solid tumor such as melanoma, head and neck, liver or kidney cancer.

This clone appeared a single time. This chain connects TRBV6-5 to TRBJ2-1; no reliable D call. Per the germline V gene, CDR1 is MNHEY and CDR2 is SVGAGI. V was clipped by 0 bases and J by 12 bases, with 6 bases between them. This CDR3 is 11 amino acids long. The CDR3 DNA is TGTGCCAGCAGTTACTCCTCTCGGCAGTTCTTC. Protein: CASSYSSRQFF.

The J gene is TRBJ2-5, the V gene TRBV7-8, with D uncertain. V lost 4 bases to trimming and J lost 2 bases, with 11 bases between them. Germline CDR1 is SGHVS and CDR2 is FQNEAQ. The length of the CDR3 is 14 residues. The DNA for the CDR3 is TGTGCCAGCAGCTCAAGGCTTGTTCAAGAGACCCAGTACTTC. Protein: CASSSRLVQETQYF.

This chain uses TRBV11-3 with TRBJ2-3, with D unresolved. Per germline, CDR1 SGHNT and CDR2 YENEEA. This CDR3 spans 15 amino acids. V gave up 2 bases and J gave up 3 bases, with 12 bases separating them. The CDR3, as DNA: TGTGCCAGCAGCTTATCTGGAGTCCTTACAGATACGCAGTATTTT. This gives the protein CASSLSGVLTDTQYF.

This chain connects TRBV7-8 to TRBJ1-5; the D is unclear. V gave up 5 bases and J gave up 5 bases, with 28 bases separating them. Germline assignment: CDR1 SGHVS and CDR2 FQNEAQ. The CDR3 runs 19 residues. The CDR3 bases are TGTGCCAGCAGCCTCTCCGAAACATTCCCGGAGTCCGTAGATCAGCCCCAGCATTTT. This encodes CASSLSETFPESVDQPQHF.

V usage is TRBV29-1 and J usage is TRBJ2-3; 13 bases are shared with TRBD2. This CDR3 spans 14 amino acids. The V gene's germline CDR1 is SQVTM and CDR2 ANQGSEA. The ends lost 6 bases at V and 1 base at J; junction bases unmatched: 1. The CDR3: CSVGLAGGTDTQYF. For the CDR3, the DNA is TGCAGCGTCGGACTAGCGGGAGGCACAGATACGCAGTATTTT.

The chain links TRBV5-6 to TRBJ2-7; 8 nucleotides line up with TRBD2. Germline-derived CDR1 and CDR2 are SGHDT and YYEEEE. V lost 4 bases to trimming and J lost 1 base; unmatched junction nucleotides: 10. This CDR3 contains 16 residues. The CDR3 reads CASSPTWTSSSYEQYF. In nucleotides, the CDR3 is TGTGCCAGCAGCCCGACGTGGACTAGCAGTTCCTACGAGCAGTACTTC.

This chain joins TRBV18 and TRBJ2-3, with D possibly TRBD2 on 6 matching bases. The CDR3 has 15 amino acids. Germline loops: CDR1 KGHSH, CDR2 LQKENI. V lost 2 bases, J lost 0 bases, and 9 bases lay in between. CDR3 sequence reads: CASSPGGTSTDTQYF. CDR3 nucleotide sequence: TGTGCCAGCTCACCAGGCGGGACTAGCACAGATACGCAGTATTTT.

The rearrangement uses TRBV30 and TRBJ1-3; TRBD1 aligns across 7 bases. After removal of 3 bases from V and 8 bases from J, the junction contained 19 bases not matched to a gene. CDR1 is GTSNPN, CDR2 SVGIG, per germline (reference sequence). The CDR3 runs 17 residues. CDR3 amino acids: CAWSPPRPGGPGHTIYF. In DNA, the CDR3 is TGTGCCTGGAGCCCTCCCCGTCCAGGGGGTCCCGGACACACCATATATTTT.

The rearrangement links TRBV5-8 to TRBJ2-4; no reliable D call. Trimming removed 0 bases from V and 8 bases from J, with 6 bases in between. The CDR3 covers 12 residues. Germline V gene data show CDR1 as SGHTS and CDR2 as YDEGEE. CDR3 sequence reads: CASSLAQYIQYF. As DNA, the CDR3 is TGTGCCAGCAGCTTGGCTCAATACATTCAGTACTTC.

In this sample, this clone turned up many times. J is TRBJ1-5 and V is TRBV7-2, with TRBD1 as a possible D gene (5 bases). The CDR3 has 14 residues. Trimming took 1 base from V and 4 from J, leaving 8 bases between them. From germline, CDR1 is SGHTA and CDR2 FQGNSA. The CDR3 nucleotides read TGTGCCAGCAGCTTAGTACGGGGGAATCAGCCCCAGCATTTT. Amino acids: CASSLVRGNQPQHF.

The chain joins TRBV5-1 to TRBJ2-7, with 9 bases identical to TRBD1. V gave up 2 bases and J gave up 2 bases; unmatched junction bases: 8. The CDR3 loop spans 16 amino acids. In germline, CDR1 is SGHRS, CDR2 YFSETQ. In DNA, the CDR3 is TGCGCCAGCAGCTTTTCCGGAGGGACAGGGACCTACGAGCAGTACTTC. This gives the protein CASSFSGGTGTYEQYF.

The chain is built from TRBV6-1 and TRBJ1-3; 7 bases match TRBD1. Germline values: CDR1 MNHNS, CDR2 SASEGT. Losses at the gene ends were 8 bases for V and 2 bases for J; bases not matched to a gene: 6. This CDR3 contains 14 residues. The CDR3 nucleotides are TGTGCCAGCCCCGGCAGGGGGACTGGAAACACCATATATTTT. Translating gives CASPGRGTGNTIYF.

The rearrangement joins TRBV9 to TRBJ2-7; D is possibly TRBD1 or TRBD2 (5 bases each). CDR3 length equals 15 residues. CDR1 SGDLS and CDR2 YYNGEE come from the germline V gene. V was trimmed by 4 bases and J by 1 base, leaving 15 bases between them. The CDR3 protein is CASSPRDQPSYEQYF. CDR3 nucleotides: TGTGCCAGCAGCCCCCGGGACCAGCCATCCTACGAGCAGTACTTC. Complete variable domain (other parts from reference TRBV9 and TRBJ2-7): DSGVTQTPKHLITATGQRVTLRCSPRSGDLSVYWYQQSLDQGLQFLIQYYNGEERAKGNILERFSAQQFPDLHSELNLSSLELGDSALYFCASSPRDQPSYEQYFGPGTRLTVT.

Here the CDR3 DNA reads TGTGCCAGCACGGGCGGGACAGGGGGCAGTTATTATGGCTACACCTTC. This sequence encodes CASTGGTGGSYYGYTF. The chain recombines TRBV28 with TRBJ1-2; 12 nucleotides agree with TRBD1. Germline loops: CDR1 MDHEN, CDR2 SYDVKM. V lost 7 bases and J lost 5; bases outside the gene matches: 11. The CDR3 loop spans 16 amino acids.

The chain links TRBV19 to TRBJ2-7; D is unresolved. Germline V gene data show CDR1 as LNHDA and CDR2 as SQIVND (reference sequence). The length of the CDR3 is 13 residues. The ends were cut back, 7 bases at V and 4 bases at J, with 14 bases in the middle. CDR3: CASTPPDSYEQYF. In DNA form, the CDR3 reads TGTGCCAGTACCCCACCGGATTCGTACGAGCAGTACTTC.

This chain connects TRBV28 to TRBJ1-3; tentatively, D is TRBD1 (6 bases). Trimming removed 5 bases from V and 4 bases from J, with 12 bases in between. There are 14 residues in the CDR3. The germline gives CDR1 MDHEN, CDR2 SYDVKM. CDR3 in DNA: TGTGCCAGCAGTCAAGGGGGGGCCGGAAACACCATATATTTT. It is translated as CASSQGGAGNTIYF.

This chain connects TRBV27 to TRBJ1-1; D uncertain. Germline V lookup: CDR1 MNHEY, CDR2 SMNVEV (reference sequence). The CDR3 has 14 residues. V shed 10 bases and J shed 5 bases, with 20 bases lying between them. The CDR3 DNA reads TGTGCCACCCACGACGGGAGGCTGGGGACTGAAGCTTTCTTT. Amino acid sequence: CATHDGRLGTEAFF.

This sequence joins TRBV6-4 and TRBJ2-1; 12 bases agree with TRBD2. Germline V gene sequence: CDR1 MRHNA, CDR2 SNTAGT. The CDR3 has 13 residues. V trimming: 5 bases; J trimming: 9 bases; junction bases outside the gene matches: 2. The CDR3 DNA follows: TGTGCCAGCAGTCGGACTAGCGGGATTGAGCAGTTCTTC. Amino acid sequence: CASSRTSGIEQFF.

The genes are TRBV29-1 and TRBJ1-3; D is uncertain. In germline, CDR1 is SQVTM, CDR2 ANQGSEA. The CDR3 is made up of 11 amino acids. The ends were cut back, 7 bases at V and 3 bases at J, with 7 bases in the middle. CDR3 in amino acids: CSARVGNTIYF. Here the CDR3 DNA reads TGCAGCGCCCGAGTTGGAAACACCATATATTTT.

The V and J genes are TRBV10-3 and TRBJ1-4; D gene uncertain. V lost 8 bases, J lost 8 bases, and 12 bases lay in between. Germline V lookup: CDR1 ENHRY, CDR2 SYGVKD. The CDR3 runs 12 residues. CDR3 nucleotides: TGTGCCATCGGAGAAGGTGGCGAAAAACTGTTTTTT. Protein: CAIGEGGEKLFF.

The genes are TRBV27 and TRBJ1-1, with a possible D match to TRBD1 (6 bases). Trimming stripped 6 bases from V and 1 base from J, with 15 bases between. The CDR3 covers 15 residues. Germline V gene lookup returns CDR1 MNHEY and CDR2 SMNVEV (reference sequence). As DNA, the CDR3 is TGTGCCAGCAGGTTGGGGTGGGGGCAGAACACTGAAGCTTTCTTT. It encodes CASRLGWGQNTEAFF.

V is TRBV27 and J is TRBJ2-6, with D perhaps matching TRBD1 or TRBD2 (5 bases each). This CDR3 contains 16 residues. The V gene's germline CDR1 is MNHEY and CDR2 SMNVEV (reference sequence). The ends were cut back, 5 bases at V and 0 bases at J, with 11 bases in the middle. The CDR3 DNA is TGTGCCAGCAGTCAGGGACGGCGCTCTGGGGCCAACGTCCTGACTTTC. Its protein product is CASSQGRRSGANVLTF.

The chain employs TRBV6-5 and TRBJ2-2, with D hard to call. CDR3 size: 12 residues. The V and J ends lost 10 bases and 7 bases respectively, with 13 bases between them. Germline V gene data show CDR1 as MNHEY and CDR2 as SVGAGI. CDR3 in DNA: TGTGCCATCCGTGCGTCGGGCGGGGAGCTGTTTTTT. Translated: CAIRASGGELFF.

In its sample, this clone was seen once. The rearrangement links TRBV5-5 to TRBJ2-5; possibly TRBD1 for D (6 bases). There are 16 residues in the CDR3. With 4 bases removed from V and 1 base from J, the gap between germline ends came to 17 bases. Per the germline V gene, CDR1 is SGHKS and CDR2 is YYEKEE (reference sequence). The chain's CDR3 is CASSLQGRGSQETQYF. As DNA, the CDR3 is TGTGCCAGCAGCCTGCAGGGCAGGGGCTCCCAAGAGACCCAGTACTTC.

This chain joins TRBV19 and TRBJ2-7; possible D gene TRBD2, 6 bases. Germline CDR1 and CDR2: LNHDA and SQIVND (reference sequence). CDR3 length: 15 residues. Trimming cost V 1 base and J 3 bases, with 13 bases left between them. The CDR3 protein is CASSIAPPGDYEQYF. CDR3 sequence (DNA): TGTGCCAGTAGTATAGCTCCCCCGGGGGACTACGAGCAGTACTTC.

The chain links TRBV7-3 to TRBJ2-5; D gene unclear. Germline CDR1 SGHTA, CDR2 FQGTGA. V lost 5 bases and J lost 1, with 8 bases in between. This CDR3 has 13 amino acids. The CDR3 coding sequence is TGTGCCAGCAGCACCCACCCCCAAGAGACCCAGTACTTC. This gives the protein CASSTHPQETQYF. Filled out from reference TRBV7-3 and TRBJ2-5, the complete variable domain reads GAGVSQTPSNKVTEKGKYVELRCDPISGHTALYWYRQSLGQGPEFLIYFQGTGAADDSGLPNDRFFAVRPEGSVSTLKIQRTERGDSAVYLCASSTHPQETQYFGPGTRLLVL.

V and J are TRBV9 and TRBJ2-7; the D is unclear. Germline V gene sequence: CDR1 SGDLS, CDR2 YYNGEE. Trimming took 1 base from V and 6 from J, leaving 8 bases between them. There are 12 residues in the CDR3. CDR3 DNA: TGTGCCAGCAGCGTACTAAGTGGCGAGCAGTACTTC. Translation gives CASSVLSGEQYF.

V is TRBV5-6 and J is TRBJ1-2; possible D gene TRBD1, 5 bases. The CDR3 covers 14 residues. Trimming shortened V by 0 bases and J by 4 bases, and 10 bases separated the two germline ends. Germline lookup yields CDR1 SGHDT and CDR2 YYEEEE. For the CDR3, the DNA is TGTGCCAGCAGCTTGGCGGGGCAGCTCTATGGCTACACCTTC. It specifies CASSLAGQLYGYTF.

The chain recombines TRBV30 with TRBJ1-6, with D hard to call. The germline CDR1 and CDR2 sequences are GTSNPN and SVGIG (reference sequence). V lost 0 bases and J 4 bases, leaving 7 bases between the germline ends. There are 14 residues in the CDR3. CDR3 loop: CAWSVSRYNSPLHF. The CDR3 DNA sequence: TGTGCCTGGAGTGTCTCTAGATATAATTCACCCCTCCACTTT.

The chain joins TRBV5-1 to TRBJ2-1, with 10 bases aligning to TRBD2. Trimming removed 0 bases from V and 7 bases from J; junction bases left unmatched: 16. The CDR3 length is 19 residues. The germline gives CDR1 SGHRS, CDR2 YFSETQ. CDR3 sequence (DNA): TGCGCCAGCAGCTTGGTAGCTAGCGGGAGTGGAAAGGACGGAAATGAGCAGTTCTTC. Its protein product is CASSLVASGSGKDGNEQFF. The full variable domain, in which reference TRBV5-1 and TRBJ2-1 provide the parts outside the CDR3, is KAGVTQTPRYLIKTRGQQVTLSCSPISGHRSVSWYQQTPGQGLQFLFEYFSETQRNKGNFPGRFSGRQFSNSRSEMNVSTLELGDSALYLCASSLVASGSGKDGNEQFFGPGTRLTVL.